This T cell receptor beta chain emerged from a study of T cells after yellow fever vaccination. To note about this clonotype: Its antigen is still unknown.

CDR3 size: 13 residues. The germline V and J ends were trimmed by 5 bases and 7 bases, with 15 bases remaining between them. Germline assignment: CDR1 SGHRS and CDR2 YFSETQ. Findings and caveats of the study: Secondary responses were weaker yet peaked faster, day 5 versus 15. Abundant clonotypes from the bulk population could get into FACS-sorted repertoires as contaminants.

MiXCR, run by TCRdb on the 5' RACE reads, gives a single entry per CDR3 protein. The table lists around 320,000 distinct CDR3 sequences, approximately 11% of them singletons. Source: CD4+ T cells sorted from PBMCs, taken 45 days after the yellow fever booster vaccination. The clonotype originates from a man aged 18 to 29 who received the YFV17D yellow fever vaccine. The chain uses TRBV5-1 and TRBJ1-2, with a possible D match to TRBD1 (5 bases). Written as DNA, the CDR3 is TGCGCCAGCAGTCCGGACGGAAGGGGTGGCTACACCTTC. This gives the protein CASSPDGRGGYTF.